This T cell receptor (beta chain) was documented in a study of blood T cell dynamics during melanoma immunotherapy. Here immunoSEQ multiplex PCR was the method, and the copy in TCRdb shows in-frame clones only, minus some. Among about 12,000 clones listed, 91% were seen once. Time point meaning: week 3, after first cycle of checkpoint inhibitor. Blood was drawn before treatment and at week 3 after checkpoint blockade. Apart from a couple of fast progressors, RECIST 1.1 response was judged 12 weeks post-infusion. Patients with prior systemic cancer treatment, concomitant immunosuppressants, or other active malignancies were excluded. The source of this sequence is a human donor with melanoma. This material consisted of effector memory CD8+ T cells from blood, taken from a patient treated with checkpoint blockade.

CDR3 in DNA: TGTGCCAGCAGCTCGTACATCGGGGGCCCTAACACTGAAGCTTTCTTT. This translates into CASSSYIGGPNTEAFF. The V call is TRBV11-2, the J call TRBJ1-1; D perhaps matches TRBD1 (6 bases). With 4 bases removed from V and 2 bases from J, the gap between germline ends came to 17 bases. The CDR3 has 16 residues. Germline values: CDR1 SGHAT, CDR2 FQNNGV. Using reference TRBV11-2 and TRBJ1-1 for the parts outside the CDR3, the full variable domain is EAGVAQSPRYKIIEKRQSVAFWCNPISGHATLYWYQQILGQGPKLLIQFQNNGVVDDSQLPKDRFSAERLKGVDSTLKIQPAKLEDSAVYLCASSSYIGGPNTEAFFGQGTRLTVV.